This record concerns one T cell receptor beta chain sequence. The data were taken from a study of blood T cell repertoires in COVID-19. The wider study: Sites in the United States, Italy and Spain provided acute and convalescent COVID-19 samples. Sample material is recorded as cDNA or gDNA derived from T cells, B-cell-depleted T cells, or PBMCs.

Original analysis: Amplification with reference gene primers provided the estimates of nucleated cell counts. Repertoires were generated with immunoSEQ multiplex PCR, while TCRdb's copy carries only in-frame clones and drops some. D and trimming come from the DNA, and the V and J calls and clone size come from that table. This sample yields 75,000 to 90,000 clones, of which 85% are seen a single time; 15% to 20% belongs to the top ten. The material sequenced was peripheral blood. This clonotype was obtained from a man at least 80 years old with active or convalescent COVID-19.

In DNA, the CDR3 is TGTGCCAGCCGAAACAGGGGTGTGGAGACCCAGTACTTC. Protein sequence: CASRNRGVETQYF. The chain is built from TRBV2 and TRBJ2-5; 7 nucleotides align to TRBD1. J lost 5 bases, V lost 8 bases, and 8 bases had no gene match. The CDR3 runs to 13 residues. Germline V lookup: CDR1 SNHLY, CDR2 FYNNEI. The full variable domain, in which reference TRBV2 and TRBJ2-5 provide the parts outside the CDR3, is EPEVTQTPSHQVTQMGQEVILRCVPISNHLYFYWYRQILGQKVEFLVSFYNNEISEKSEIFDDQFSVERPDGSNFTLKIRSTKLEDSAMYFCASRNRGVETQYFGPGTRLLVL.